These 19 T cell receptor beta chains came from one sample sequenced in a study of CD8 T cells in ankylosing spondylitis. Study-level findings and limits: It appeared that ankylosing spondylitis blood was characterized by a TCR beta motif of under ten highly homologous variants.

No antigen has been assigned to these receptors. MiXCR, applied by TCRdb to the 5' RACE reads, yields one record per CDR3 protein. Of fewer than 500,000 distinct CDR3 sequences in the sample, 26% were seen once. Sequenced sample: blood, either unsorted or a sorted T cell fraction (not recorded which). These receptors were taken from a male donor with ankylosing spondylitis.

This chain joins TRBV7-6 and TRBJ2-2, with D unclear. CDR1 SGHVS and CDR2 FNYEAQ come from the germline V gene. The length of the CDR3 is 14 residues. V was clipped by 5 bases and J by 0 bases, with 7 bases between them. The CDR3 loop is CASSATPNTGELFF. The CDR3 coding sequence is TGTGCCAGCAGCGCCACCCCGAACACCGGGGAGCTGTTTTTT. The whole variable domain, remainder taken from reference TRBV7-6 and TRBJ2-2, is GAGVSQSPRYKVTKRGQDVALRCDPISGHVSLYWYRQALGQGPEFLTYFNYEAQQDKSGLPNDRFSAERPEGSISTLTIQRTEQRDSAMYRCASSATPNTGELFFGEGSRLTVL.

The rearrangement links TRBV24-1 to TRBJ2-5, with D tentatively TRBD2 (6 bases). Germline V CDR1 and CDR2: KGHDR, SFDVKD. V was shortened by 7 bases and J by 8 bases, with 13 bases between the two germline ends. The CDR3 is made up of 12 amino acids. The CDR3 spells CATRSPGDTQYF. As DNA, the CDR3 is TGTGCCACCAGGTCCCCGGGGGATACCCAGTACTTC.

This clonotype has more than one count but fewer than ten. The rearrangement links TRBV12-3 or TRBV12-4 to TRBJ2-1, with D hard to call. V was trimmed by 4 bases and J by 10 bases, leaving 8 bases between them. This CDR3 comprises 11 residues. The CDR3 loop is CASSSFSEQFF. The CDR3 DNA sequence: TGTGCCAGCAGTTCATTCAGCGAGCAGTTCTTC.

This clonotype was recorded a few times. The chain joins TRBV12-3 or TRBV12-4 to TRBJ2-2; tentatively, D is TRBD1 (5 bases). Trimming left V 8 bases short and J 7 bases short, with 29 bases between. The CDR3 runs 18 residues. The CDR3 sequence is CASVNELRQGMTDGELFF. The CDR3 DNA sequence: TGTGCCAGCGTTAATGAGCTCCGCCAAGGGATGACAGACGGGGAGCTGTTTTTT.

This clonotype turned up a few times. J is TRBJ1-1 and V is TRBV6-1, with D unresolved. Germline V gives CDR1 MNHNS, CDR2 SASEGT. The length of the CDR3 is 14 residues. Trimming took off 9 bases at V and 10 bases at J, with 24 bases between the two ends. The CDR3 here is CASTPTEPVLGAFF. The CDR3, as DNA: TGTGCCAGTACCCCGACGGAGCCCGTCTTGGGAGCTTTCTTT.

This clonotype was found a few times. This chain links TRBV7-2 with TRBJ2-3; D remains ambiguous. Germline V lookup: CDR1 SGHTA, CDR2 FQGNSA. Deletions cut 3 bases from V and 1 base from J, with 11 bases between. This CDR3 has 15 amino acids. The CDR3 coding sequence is TGTGCCAGCAGCTTTTTTACCACCGGCACAGATACGCAGTATTTT. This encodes CASSFFTTGTDTQYF.

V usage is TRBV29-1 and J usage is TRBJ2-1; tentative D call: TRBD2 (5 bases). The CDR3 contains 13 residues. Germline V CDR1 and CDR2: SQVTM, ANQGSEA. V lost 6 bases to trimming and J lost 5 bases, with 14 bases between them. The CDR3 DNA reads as TGCAGCGTCCCCGGACTGACTGACAATGAGCAGTTCTTC. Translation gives CSVPGLTDNEQFF.

The CDR3: CASSQLFLETQYF. CDR3 nucleotides: TGTGCCAGCAGCCAACTTTTCTTGGAGACCCAGTACTTC. The chain employs TRBV3-1 and TRBJ2-5; no definite D call. Germline V gives CDR1 LGHDT, CDR2 YNNKEL (reference sequence). CDR3 length: 13 amino acids. Trimming shortened V by 2 bases and J by 5 bases, and 9 bases separated the two germline ends.

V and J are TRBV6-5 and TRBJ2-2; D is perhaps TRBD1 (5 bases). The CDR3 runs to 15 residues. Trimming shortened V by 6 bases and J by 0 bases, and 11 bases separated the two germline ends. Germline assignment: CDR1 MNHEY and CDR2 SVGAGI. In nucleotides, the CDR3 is TGTGCCAGCAGCTACAGGAGATCGAACACCGGGGAGCTGTTTTTT. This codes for CASSYRRSNTGELFF.

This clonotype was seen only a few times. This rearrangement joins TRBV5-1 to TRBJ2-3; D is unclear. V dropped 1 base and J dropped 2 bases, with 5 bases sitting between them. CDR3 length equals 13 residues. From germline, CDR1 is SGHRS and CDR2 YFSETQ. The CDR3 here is CASSLIPTDTQYF. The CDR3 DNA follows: TGCGCCAGCAGCTTGATACCCACAGATACGCAGTATTTT.

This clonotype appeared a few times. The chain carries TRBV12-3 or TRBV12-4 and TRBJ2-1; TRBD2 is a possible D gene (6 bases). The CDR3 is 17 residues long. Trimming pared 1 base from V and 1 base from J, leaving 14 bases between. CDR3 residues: CASSLGVLGGSYNEQFF. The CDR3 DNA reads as TGTGCCAGCAGTTTAGGCGTTCTAGGAGGGTCCTACAATGAGCAGTTCTTC.

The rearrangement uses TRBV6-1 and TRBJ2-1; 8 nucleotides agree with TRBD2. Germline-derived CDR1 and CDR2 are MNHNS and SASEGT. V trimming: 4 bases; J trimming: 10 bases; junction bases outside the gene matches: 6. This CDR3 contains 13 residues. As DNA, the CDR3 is TGTGCCAGCAGTGGGACTAGCAGAATCGAGCAGTTCTTC. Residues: CASSGTSRIEQFF.

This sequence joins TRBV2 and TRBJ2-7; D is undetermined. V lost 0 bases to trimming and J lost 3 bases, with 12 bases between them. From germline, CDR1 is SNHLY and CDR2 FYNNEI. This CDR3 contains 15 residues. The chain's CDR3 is CASSEASRWGYEQYF. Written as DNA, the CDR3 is TGTGCCAGCAGTGAAGCCAGCCGATGGGGCTACGAGCAGTACTTC. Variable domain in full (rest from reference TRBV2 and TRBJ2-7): EPEVTQTPSHQVTQMGQEVILRCVPISNHLYFYWYRQILGQKVEFLVSFYNNEISEKSEIFDDQFSVERPDGSNFTLKIRSTKLEDSAMYFCASSEASRWGYEQYFGPGTRLTVT.

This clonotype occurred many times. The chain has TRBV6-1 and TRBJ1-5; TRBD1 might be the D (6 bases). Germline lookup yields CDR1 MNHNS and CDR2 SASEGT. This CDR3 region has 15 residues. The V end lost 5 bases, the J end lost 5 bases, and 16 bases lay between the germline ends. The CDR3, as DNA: TGTGCCAGCAGTAAAACACGGAGGGGGGATCAGCCCCAGCATTTT. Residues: CASSKTRRGDQPQHF.

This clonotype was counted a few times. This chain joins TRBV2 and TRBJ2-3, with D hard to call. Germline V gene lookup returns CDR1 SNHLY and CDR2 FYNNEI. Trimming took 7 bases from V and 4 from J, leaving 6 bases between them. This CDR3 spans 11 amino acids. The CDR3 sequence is CASTSADTQYF. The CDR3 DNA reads TGTGCCAGCACCAGCGCAGATACGCAGTATTTT.

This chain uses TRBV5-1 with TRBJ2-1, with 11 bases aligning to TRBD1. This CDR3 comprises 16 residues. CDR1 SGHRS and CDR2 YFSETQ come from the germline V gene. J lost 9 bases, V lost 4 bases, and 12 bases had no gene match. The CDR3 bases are TGCGCCAGCAGCGATGGCCCTCTTGGACAGGGGGCTGAGCAGTTCTTC. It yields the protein CASSDGPLGQGAEQFF.

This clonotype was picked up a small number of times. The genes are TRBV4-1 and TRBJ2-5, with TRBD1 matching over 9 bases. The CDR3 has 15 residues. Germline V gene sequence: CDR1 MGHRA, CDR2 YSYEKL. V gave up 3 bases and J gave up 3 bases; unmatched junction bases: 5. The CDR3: CASSHGQGREETQYF. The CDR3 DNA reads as TGCGCCAGCAGCCACGGACAGGGGAGAGAAGAGACCCAGTACTTC.

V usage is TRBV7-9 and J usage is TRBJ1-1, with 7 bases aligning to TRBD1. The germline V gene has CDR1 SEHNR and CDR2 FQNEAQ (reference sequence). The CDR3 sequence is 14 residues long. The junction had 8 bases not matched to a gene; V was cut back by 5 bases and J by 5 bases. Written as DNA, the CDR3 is TGTGCCAGCAGCCCCGGGACAGAAAAAACTGAAGCTTTCTTT. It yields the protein CASSPGTEKTEAFF.

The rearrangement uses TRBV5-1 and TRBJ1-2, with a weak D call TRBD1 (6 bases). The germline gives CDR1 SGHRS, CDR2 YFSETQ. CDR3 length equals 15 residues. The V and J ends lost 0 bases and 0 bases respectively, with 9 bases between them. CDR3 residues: CASSLEGVSNYGYTF. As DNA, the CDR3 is TGCGCCAGCAGCTTGGAGGGGGTATCTAACTATGGCTACACCTTC.